These 17 T cell receptor beta chains originate from one sample sequenced in a study of blood T cell repertoires in COVID-19. Here immunoSEQ multiplex PCR was the method, and the copy in TCRdb shows in-frame clones only, minus some. The sample has around 100,000 clones, just over 90% seen once. Sequenced material: peripheral blood. The origin of the receptors is a man aged 45 to 65 with active COVID-19.

This chain joins TRBV5-1 and TRBJ1-5; D ambiguous. Germline V gives CDR1 SGHRS, CDR2 YFSETQ. The CDR3 sequence is 13 residues long. With 3 bases removed from V and 7 bases from J, the gap between germline ends came to 11 bases. The CDR3 DNA reads as TGCGCCAGCAGCTCAGGTCCGTACCAGCCCCAGCATTTT. It yields the protein CASSSGPYQPQHF.

This clone has a single count. One end of the junction varies from germline; a read error may be responsible. Within the sample, other DNA sequences also encode this same CDR3. The chain has TRBV10-3 and TRBJ1-4, with 8 nucleotides matching TRBD1. The germline V gene has CDR1 ENHRY and CDR2 SYGVKD. The CDR3 loop spans 14 amino acids. Here the CDR3 reads CAISGTGANEKLFF. The CDR3 region has the DNA TGTGCCATCAGCGGGACAGGAGCTAATGAAAAATTGTTTTTT.

The gene calls are TRBV18 and TRBJ2-4; 8 bases are shared with TRBD1. After removal of 0 bases from V and 6 bases from J, the junction contained 4 bases not matched to a gene. Germline CDR1 KGHSH, CDR2 LQKENI. The length of the CDR3 is 15 residues. The CDR3 DNA reads as TGTGCCAGCTCACCACCGGGACAGGTGGGAAACATTCAGTACTTC. This sequence encodes CASSPPGQVGNIQYF.

The chain uses TRBV4-1 and TRBJ2-1; tentatively, D is TRBD2 (6 bases). V dropped 3 bases and J dropped 13 bases, with 16 bases sitting between them. The germline gives CDR1 MGHRA, CDR2 YSYEKL. The CDR3 runs 13 residues. CDR3 sequence: CASSHDRDSPQFF. The CDR3 nucleotides read TGCGCCAGCAGCCATGATCGGGACTCCCCACAGTTCTTC.

V usage is TRBV18 and J usage is TRBJ2-7; TRBD1 might be the D (5 bases). The germline V and J ends were trimmed by 1 base and 0 bases, with 10 bases remaining between them. Germline values: CDR1 KGHSH, CDR2 LQKENI. The CDR3 runs to 15 residues. The CDR3 nucleotides read TGTGCCAGCTCACCACGGGGCCTAAGCTCCTACGAGCAGTACTTC. This gives the protein CASSPRGLSSYEQYF.

This chain connects TRBV19 to TRBJ2-2; a possible D gene is TRBD2 (6 bases). V gave up 7 bases and J gave up 6 bases, with 18 bases separating them. In germline, CDR1 is LNHDA, CDR2 SQIVND (reference sequence). This CDR3 region has 15 residues. The CDR3 DNA follows: TGTGCCAGTAAACCGGGCCTACGGGGGTCCGGGGAGCTGTTTTTT. It specifies CASKPGLRGSGELFF. The whole variable domain, filled in from reference TRBV19 and TRBJ2-2, reads DGGITQSPKYLFRKEGQNVTLSCEQNLNHDAMYWYRQDPGQGLRLIYYSQIVNDFQKGDIAEGYSVSREKKESFPLTVTSAQKNPTAFYLCASKPGLRGSGELFFGEGSRLTVL.

This chain connects TRBV11-2 to TRBJ2-1; 8 bases are shared with TRBD1. There are 16 residues in the CDR3. The V gene's germline CDR1 is SGHAT and CDR2 FQNNGV. Unmatched junction bases numbered 11, after V lost 2 bases and J lost 8 bases. The CDR3 region is CASSLTGTGMYDEQFF. In nucleotides, the CDR3 is TGTGCCAGCAGCTTAACCGGGACAGGAATGTACGATGAGCAGTTCTTC.

DNA of the CDR3: TGTGCCAGCAGGAGTAGCGGATCCAACAATGAGCAGTTCTTC. Residues: CASRSSGSNNEQFF. The chain uses TRBV6-4 and TRBJ2-1; D might be TRBD2 (6 bases). V dropped 6 bases and J dropped 5 bases, with 14 bases sitting between them. From germline, CDR1 is MRHNA and CDR2 SNTAGT. The CDR3 runs 14 residues.

The rearrangement uses TRBV7-8 and TRBJ2-1, with a weak D call TRBD2 (5 bases). Germline V CDR1 and CDR2: SGHVS, FQNEAQ. The ends were cut back, 3 bases at V and 5 bases at J, with 14 bases in the middle. This CDR3 has 15 residues. CDR3 sequence (DNA): TGTGCCAGCAGCTTTTTGCGAGGGTCCGACAATGAGCAGTTCTTC. The encoded protein is CASSFLRGSDNEQFF.

The chain has TRBV19 and TRBJ2-1; 10 nucleotides align to TRBD1. Germline V lookup: CDR1 LNHDA, CDR2 SQIVND (reference sequence). J was trimmed by 7 bases and V by 3 bases; bases with no gene match: 6. The CDR3 spans 15 residues. DNA of the CDR3: TGTGCCAGTAGTATTGCCGGGACAGGGGTAAATGAGCAGTTCTTC. This encodes CASSIAGTGVNEQFF.

The chain joins TRBV29-1 to TRBJ2-5; D possibly corresponds to TRBD1 (5 bases). In germline, CDR1 is SQVTM, CDR2 ANQGSEA. Trimming took off 7 bases at V and 5 bases at J, with 11 bases between the two ends. This CDR3 region has 11 residues. As DNA, the CDR3 is TGCAGCGCGTACAGGTGGGAGACCCAGTACTTC. The encoded protein is CSAYRWETQYF.

This chain uses TRBV6-4 with TRBJ2-1; 11 bases fit TRBD2. The ends lost 4 bases at V and 10 bases at J; junction bases unmatched: 12. In germline, CDR1 is MRHNA, CDR2 SNTAGT. This CDR3 region has 16 residues. CDR3 DNA: TGTGCCAGCAGTGCCGAAGCGACTAGCGGGATGGGGGAGCAGTTCTTC. Amino acid sequence: CASSAEATSGMGEQFF.

V and J are TRBV29-1 and TRBJ2-1, with 7 bases aligning to TRBD1. In germline, CDR1 is SQVTM, CDR2 ANQGSEA. The CDR3 consists of 15 residues. After removal of 7 bases from V and 0 bases from J, the junction contained 9 bases not matched to a gene. The DNA of the CDR3 is TGCAGCGCCCGTACAGGGGTCATCTCCTACAATGAGCAGTTCTTC. Amino acids: CSARTGVISYNEQFF.

J is TRBJ2-3 and V is TRBV6-5; a weak D match, TRBD2 (6 bases). Per the germline V gene, CDR1 is MNHEY and CDR2 is SVGAGI. Trimming removed 7 bases at V and 3 bases at J, with 17 bases between. The CDR3 sequence is 15 residues long. The CDR3 nucleotides read TGTGCCAGCAAATTAGGGACTGTTAAAACAGATACGCAGTATTTT. Translating it yields CASKLGTVKTDTQYF.

The chain carries TRBV19 and TRBJ1-4, with 9 bases that match TRBD1. The CDR3 loop spans 17 amino acids. V lost 5 bases, J lost 8 bases, and 15 bases stayed unmatched. Germline V gene data show CDR1 as LNHDA and CDR2 as SQIVND (reference sequence). The CDR3 DNA sequence: TGTGCCAGTAGTCTCAGCCGGGACAGGGAGGGGAACGAAAAACTGTTTTTT. Protein sequence: CASSLSRDREGNEKLFF.

This clone was seen only a few times. V usage is TRBV30 and J usage is TRBJ1-5; D remains unclear. V was clipped by 3 bases and J by 2 bases, with 14 bases between them. The CDR3 covers 15 residues. Germline CDR1 reads GTSNPN; CDR2 reads SVGIG (reference sequence). CDR3 sequence (DNA): TGTGCCTGGAGCCAACCGTTGAGCGGCAATCAGCCCCAGCATTTT. Amino acid sequence: CAWSQPLSGNQPQHF. Together with reference TRBV30 and TRBJ1-5, the CDR3 gives the full variable domain: SQTIHQWPATLVQPVGSPLSLECTVEGTSNPNLYWYRQAAGRGLQLLFYSVGIGQISSEVPQNLSASRPQDRQFILSSKKLLLSDSGFYLCAWSQPLSGNQPQHFGDGTRLSIL.

This clone was found a few times. J is TRBJ2-2 and V is TRBV11-2, with TRBD2 as a possible D gene (5 bases). Germline-derived CDR1 and CDR2 are SGHAT and FQNNGV. Trimming shortened V by 1 base and J by 0 bases, and 9 bases separated the two germline ends. This CDR3 comprises 16 residues. The CDR3 region is CASSLVPGTNTGELFF. CDR3 nucleotides: TGTGCCAGCAGCTTAGTTCCGGGGACGAACACCGGGGAGCTGTTTTTT.